Listed here are 15 T cell receptor beta chains from one sample, sequenced in a study of blood T cell repertoires in COVID-19. Sequenced by immunoSEQ multiplex PCR; TCRdb stores in-frame clones only, minus some. The data hold roughly 230,000 clones, with approximately 85% observed a single time. Sequences were obtained from peripheral blood. These receptor sequences come from a man aged 50 or older with COVID-19, enrolled during active disease.

The chain is built from TRBV5-1 and TRBJ2-1; tentatively, D is TRBD1 (5 bases). The germline CDR1 and CDR2 sequences are SGHRS and YFSETQ. The CDR3 length is 14 residues. V lost 3 bases and J 0 bases, leaving 7 bases between the germline ends. CDR3 nucleotides: TGCGCCAGCAGCTCGGACATCTCCTACAATGAGCAGTTCTTC. This sequence encodes CASSSDISYNEQFF. The whole variable domain, remainder taken from reference TRBV5-1 and TRBJ2-1, is KAGVTQTPRYLIKTRGQQVTLSCSPISGHRSVSWYQQTPGQGLQFLFEYFSETQRNKGNFPGRFSGRQFSNSRSEMNVSTLELGDSALYLCASSSDISYNEQFFGPGTRLTVL.

This clone was counted only a few times. The chain employs TRBV6-2 or TRBV6-3 and TRBJ1-1; no clear D. The V gene's germline CDR1 is MNHEY and CDR2 SVGEGT. CDR3 length: 14 residues. Trimming took 3 bases from V and 7 from J, leaving 15 bases between them. CDR3 nucleotide sequence: TGTGCCAGCAGTTATGCAAATCGACACAGTGAAGCTTTCTTT. It is translated as CASSYANRHSEAFF.

J is TRBJ1-5 and V is TRBV2; D unclear. There are 15 residues in the CDR3. Trimming stripped 6 bases from V and 0 bases from J, with 12 bases between. CDR1 is SNHLY, CDR2 FYNNEI, per germline. The CDR3 is CASSEYSFSNQPQHF. Written as DNA, the CDR3 is TGTGCCAGCAGCGAGTACAGTTTTAGCAATCAGCCCCAGCATTTT. Filled out from reference TRBV2 and TRBJ1-5, the complete variable domain reads EPEVTQTPSHQVTQMGQEVILRCVPISNHLYFYWYRQILGQKVEFLVSFYNNEISEKSEIFDDQFSVERPDGSNFTLKIRSTKLEDSAMYFCASSEYSFSNQPQHFGDGTRLSIL.

This clone was observed once. The V gene is TRBV7-2, the J gene TRBJ1-1, with 7 bases lining up with TRBD1. V lost 4 bases to trimming and J lost 7 bases; unmatched junction nucleotides: 9. CDR1 and CDR2 from the germline V gene are SGHTA and FQGNSA. The CDR3 runs 14 residues. Written as DNA, the CDR3 is TGTGCCAGCAGCTACAAGGGACAGAAAGGTGAAGCTTTCTTT. This encodes CASSYKGQKGEAFF.

This sequence joins TRBV3-1 (or the pseudogene TRBV3-2) and TRBJ1-1; D may be TRBD1 (6 bases). Trimming pared 4 bases from V and 3 bases from J, leaving 15 bases between. CDR3 length: 15 amino acids. Germline lookup yields CDR1 LGHDT and CDR2 YNNKEL (reference sequence). The CDR3 loop is CASSLGRGVYTEAFF. CDR3 sequence (DNA): TGTGCCAGCAGCCTGGGCAGGGGAGTGTACACTGAAGCTTTCTTT.

This sequence joins TRBV7-9 and TRBJ1-2, with a possible D match to TRBD1 (5 bases). Trimming shortened V by 2 bases and J by 5 bases, and 15 bases separated the two germline ends. CDR3 length: 15 residues. Germline V gene sequence: CDR1 SEHNR, CDR2 FQNEAQ (reference sequence). The CDR3 DNA reads as TGTGCCAGCAGCTTATACGGCAGGGAAGGGTATGGCTACACCTTC. Amino acid sequence: CASSLYGREGYGYTF.

A remark on this clone: Other DNA sequences from this sample encode an identical CDR3 as well. The chain links TRBV3-1 (or the pseudogene TRBV3-2) to TRBJ2-2; the match to TRBD2 covers 12 bases. The CDR3 sequence is 15 residues long. Germline-derived CDR1 and CDR2 are LGHDT and YNNKEL (reference sequence). After removal of 2 bases from V and 5 bases from J, the junction contained 0 bases not matched to a gene. The CDR3 sequence is CASSQTSGGTGELFF. DNA of the CDR3: TGTGCCAGCAGCCAAACTAGCGGGGGGACCGGGGAGCTGTTTTTT.

The rearrangement joins TRBV9 to TRBJ2-3; 8 bases are shared with TRBD2. The germline V gene encodes CDR1 SGDLS and CDR2 YYNGEE. The ends lost 7 bases at V and 5 bases at J; junction bases unmatched: 9. The CDR3 runs 14 residues. CDR3 in amino acids: CASSRAGGQDTQYF. The CDR3 DNA follows: TGTGCCAGCTCTCGGGCGGGGGGCCAAGATACGCAGTATTTT. Full variable domain (outside the CDR3, taken from reference TRBV9 and TRBJ2-3): DSGVTQTPKHLITATGQRVTLRCSPRSGDLSVYWYQQSLDQGLQFLIQYYNGEERAKGNILERFSAQQFPDLHSELNLSSLELGDSALYFCASSRAGGQDTQYFGPGTRLTVL.

The chain has TRBV14 and TRBJ2-5, with 10 bases identical to TRBD1. The CDR3 is 15 amino acids. Losses at the gene ends were 2 bases for V and 4 bases for J; bases not matched to a gene: 4. Germline V lookup: CDR1 SGHDN, CDR2 FVKESK. CDR3 sequence: CASSQRRDRGETQYF. The DNA for the CDR3 is TGTGCCAGCAGCCAAAGGCGGGACAGGGGAGAGACCCAGTACTTC.

This clone was recorded once. The chain uses TRBV4-1 and TRBJ2-3, with 10 bases lining up with TRBD2. Losses at the gene ends were 4 bases for V and 4 bases for J; bases not matched to a gene: 20. This CDR3 has 20 amino acids. The germline gives CDR1 MGHRA, CDR2 YSYEKL. CDR3 protein: CASSPRKIQRGGLTSDTQYF. The CDR3 DNA sequence: TGCGCCAGCAGCCCGCGAAAAATACAGCGGGGGGGCCTAACTTCAGATACGCAGTATTTT.

V gene TRBV4-1 combines with J gene TRBJ2-1; TRBD2 aligns across 10 bases. The V and J ends lost 1 base and 6 bases, in that order; junction bases with no gene match: 3. The CDR3 runs to 15 residues. Germline V CDR1 and CDR2: MGHRA, YSYEKL. The DNA of the CDR3 is TGCGCCAGCAGCCAAGTTCTAGCGGGGGTCAATGAGCAGTTCTTC. The encoded protein is CASSQVLAGVNEQFF.

The gene calls are TRBV10-3 and TRBJ1-2, with 8 bases identical to TRBD1. This CDR3 spans 14 amino acids. Germline trimming cut 8 bases from V and 5 bases from J; bases unmatched to any gene: 10. Germline V gene sequence: CDR1 ENHRY, CDR2 SYGVKD. CDR3 sequence reads: CAIGPGGAIYGYTF. CDR3 DNA: TGTGCCATCGGCCCAGGGGGCGCGATTTATGGCTACACCTTC.

V and J are TRBV3-1 (or the pseudogene TRBV3-2) and TRBJ2-7, with D unresolved. Deletions cut 5 bases from V and 6 bases from J, with 11 bases between. Germline V lookup: CDR1 LGHDT, CDR2 YNNKEL (reference sequence). This CDR3 has 12 residues. CDR3 residues: CASSSWASEQYF. DNA of the CDR3: TGTGCCAGCAGCTCCTGGGCATCCGAGCAGTACTTC.

The V call is TRBV7-9, the J call TRBJ1-2; 8 nucleotides line up with TRBD1. The CDR3 totals 14 residues. Germline assignment: CDR1 SEHNR and CDR2 FQNEAQ (reference sequence). The V gene end was trimmed by 5 bases and the J gene end by 9 bases; junction bases not matched to a gene: 11. Written as DNA, the CDR3 is TGTGCCAGCAGCCTACTACGGACAGGGACGAGCTACACCTTC. Protein product: CASSLLRTGTSYTF.

The CDR3, as DNA: TGCGCCAGCAGCTTGGAACTAGCGGGGGGGCCGCGCACCGGGGAGCTGTTTTTT. This translates into CASSLELAGGPRTGELFF. The chain employs TRBV5-1 and TRBJ2-2, with 13 bases aligning to TRBD2. V trimming: 0 bases; J trimming: 4 bases; junction bases outside the gene matches: 6. The CDR3 is 18 amino acids. The germline gives CDR1 SGHRS, CDR2 YFSETQ.